This T cell receptor beta chain was recorded in a study of blood T cell repertoires in COVID-19. For the study at large: Sample material is recorded as cDNA or gDNA derived from T cells, B-cell-depleted T cells, or PBMCs.

The germline V gene has CDR1 MGHRA and CDR2 YSYEKL. The CDR3 covers 15 residues. Trimming shortened V by 1 base and J by 4 bases, and 13 bases separated the two germline ends. Profiling relied on immunoSEQ multiplex PCR, and the TCRdb table lists in-frame clones only, not all of them. The sample shows about 88,000 clones, around three quarters of them seen only once. The sample consisted of peripheral blood. This chain joins TRBV4-1 and TRBJ2-5, with a possible D match to TRBD2 (6 bases). This clonotype originated in a woman aged 60-75 years in a cohort sampled during active or convalescent COVID-19. The CDR3 coding sequence is TGCGCCAGCAGCCAAGGGTGGGGGACTCGAGAGACCCAGTACTTC. It codes for CASSQGWGTRETQYF.